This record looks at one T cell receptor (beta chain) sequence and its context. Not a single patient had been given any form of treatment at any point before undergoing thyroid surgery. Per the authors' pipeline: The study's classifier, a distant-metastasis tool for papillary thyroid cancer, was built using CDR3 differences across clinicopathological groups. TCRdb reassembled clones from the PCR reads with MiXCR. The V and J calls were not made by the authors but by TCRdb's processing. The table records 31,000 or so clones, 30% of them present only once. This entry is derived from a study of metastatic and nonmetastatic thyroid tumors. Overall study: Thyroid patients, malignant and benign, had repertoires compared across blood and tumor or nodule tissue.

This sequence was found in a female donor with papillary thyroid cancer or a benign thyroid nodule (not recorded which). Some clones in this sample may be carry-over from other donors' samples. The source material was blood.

The CDR3 sequence is CAISESGQGSYNEQFF. The CDR3 bases are TGTGCCATCAGTGAGTCGGGTCAGGGGTCTTACAATGAGCAGTTCTTC. The rearrangement uses TRBV10-3 and TRBJ2-1, with D perhaps TRBD1 (6 bases). V was pared by 0 bases and J by 4 bases, with 13 bases between. This CDR3 comprises 16 residues. Germline CDR1 and CDR2: ENHRY and SYGVKD.